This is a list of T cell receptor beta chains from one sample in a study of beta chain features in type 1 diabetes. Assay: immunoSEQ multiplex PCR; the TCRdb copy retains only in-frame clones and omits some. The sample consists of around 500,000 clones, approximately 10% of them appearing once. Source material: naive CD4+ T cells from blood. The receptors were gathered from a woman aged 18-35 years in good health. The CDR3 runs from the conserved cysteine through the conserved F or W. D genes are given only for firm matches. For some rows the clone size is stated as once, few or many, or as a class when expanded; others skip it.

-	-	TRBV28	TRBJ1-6	CASIPDRINSPLHF	TGTGCCAGCATCCCGGACAGAATAAATTCACCCCTCCACTTT
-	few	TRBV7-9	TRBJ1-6	CASSVGQGIGF	-
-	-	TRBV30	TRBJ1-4	CAWSVMLGPNEKLFF	TGTGCCTGGAGTGTTATGTTGGGCCCTAATGAAAAACTGTTTTTT
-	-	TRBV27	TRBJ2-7	CASSLFPPGWHEQYF	TGTGCCAGCAGTTTATTCCCGCCGGGGTGGCACGAGCAGTACTTC
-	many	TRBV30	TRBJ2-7	CAWGPQAYEQYF	TGTGCCTGGGGCCCACAGGCCTACGAGCAGTACTTC
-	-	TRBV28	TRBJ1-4	CASSFANEKLFF	TGTGCCAGCAGTTTTGCTAATGAAAAACTGTTTTTT
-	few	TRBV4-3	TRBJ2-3	CASSVRLPGVITDTQYF	TGCGCCAGCAGCGTTAGACTCCCGGGGGTAATCACAGATACGCAGTATTTT
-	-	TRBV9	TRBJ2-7	CASSVLLGEQYF	TGTGCCAGCAGCGTACTTTTGGGGGAGCAGTACTTC
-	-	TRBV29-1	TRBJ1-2	CSVGFWDGDGYTF	TGCAGCGTTGGCTTTTGGGATGGGGATGGCTACACCTTC
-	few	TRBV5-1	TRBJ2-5	CASSYSRQETQYF	TGCGCCAGCAGTTACTCGCGGCAAGAGACCCAGTACTTC
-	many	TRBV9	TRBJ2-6	CASSGVRPSGANVLTF	TGTGCCAGCAGCGGAGTCCGCCCCTCTGGGGCCAACGTCCTGACTTTC
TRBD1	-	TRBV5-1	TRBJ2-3	CASSLAGDRVTDTQYF	TGCGCCAGCAGCTTGGCCGGAGACAGGGTGACAGATACGCAGTATTTT
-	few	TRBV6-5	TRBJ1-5	CASSYSKQGWQPQHF	TGTGCCAGCAGTTACTCGAAGCAGGGGTGGCAGCCCCAGCATTTT
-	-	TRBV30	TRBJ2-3	CAWKVTSTDTQYF	TGTGCCTGGAAAGTGACTAGTACCGATACGCAGTATTTT
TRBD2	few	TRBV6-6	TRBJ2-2	CASRPSGRNTGELFF	TGTGCCAGCAGGCCTAGCGGGAGAAACACCGGGGAGCTGTTTTTT
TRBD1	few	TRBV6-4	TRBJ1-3	CARGQGFRSGNTIYF	TGTGCCAGAGGACAGGGGTTTCGCTCTGGAAACACCATATATTTT
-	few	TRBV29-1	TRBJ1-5	CRYTLGHNHQPQHF	TGCAGATATACATTGGGACACAATCATCAGCCCCAGCATTTT
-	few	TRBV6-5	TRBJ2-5	CASRAGGETQYF	TGTGCCAGCAGAGCAGGAGGAGAGACCCAGTACTTC
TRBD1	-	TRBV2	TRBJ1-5	CASHRGPNQPQHF	TGTGCCAGCCACAGGGGGCCCAATCAGCCCCAGCATTTT
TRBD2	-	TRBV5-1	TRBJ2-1	CASSLGLAGNNEQFF	TGCGCCAGCAGCTTGGGACTAGCGGGGAACAATGAGCAGTTCTTC
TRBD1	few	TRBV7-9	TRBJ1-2	CASSFDRVEGYTF	TGTGCCAGCAGCTTCGACAGGGTGGAGGGCTACACCTTC
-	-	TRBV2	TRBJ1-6	CASSGQGNSPLHF	TGTGCCAGCAGTGGGCAGGGAAATTCACCCCTCCACTTT
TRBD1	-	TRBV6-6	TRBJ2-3	CASSYRVGTADTQYF	TGTGCCAGCAGTTACCGGGTCGGGACAGCCGATACGCAGTATTTT
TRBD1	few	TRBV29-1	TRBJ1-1	CSLRLGTGGALAEAFF	TGCAGCCTCCGGCTTGGGACAGGGGGCGCCTTGGCTGAAGCTTTCTTT
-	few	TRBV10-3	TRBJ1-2	CAISTEGTYGYTF	TGTGCCATCTCAACAGAGGGGACCTATGGCTACACCTTC
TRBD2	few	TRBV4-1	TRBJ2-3	CASSQPVRLAGVTDTQYF	TGCGCCAGCAGCCAGCCCGTCCGACTAGCGGGGGTCACAGATACGCAGTATTTT
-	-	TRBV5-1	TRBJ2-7	CASSLALQSGYEQYF	TGCGCCAGCAGCTTGGCCCTTCAGTCAGGCTACGAGCAGTACTTC
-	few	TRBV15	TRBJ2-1	CATRGAGSYNEQFF	TGTGCCACCAGGGGCGCCGGCTCCTACAATGAGCAGTTCTTC
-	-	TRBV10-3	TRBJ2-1	CAISESPYNEQFF	TGTGCCATCAGTGAGTCGCCGTATAATGAGCAGTTCTTC
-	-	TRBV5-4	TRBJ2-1	CASSHPGGDNEQFF	TGTGCCAGCAGCCACCCAGGGGGGGATAATGAGCAGTTCTTC
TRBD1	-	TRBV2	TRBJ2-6	CASKTGAAGANVLTF	TGTGCCAGCAAGACAGGGGCGGCTGGGGCCAACGTCCTGACTTTC
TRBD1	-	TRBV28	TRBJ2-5	CASSRDRGLEETQYF	TGTGCCAGCAGTCGGGACAGGGGGCTCGAGGAGACCCAGTACTTC
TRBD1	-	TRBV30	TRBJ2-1	CAWSANRDSSYNEQFF	TGTGCCTGGAGTGCTAACAGGGACAGCTCCTACAATGAGCAGTTCTTC
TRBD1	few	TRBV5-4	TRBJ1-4	CASSKQDLGQSLNEKLFF	TGTGCCAGCAGCAAGCAGGACTTGGGACAGAGTTTAAATGAAAAACTGTTTTTT
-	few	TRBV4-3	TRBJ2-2	CASSQDGTGGTGELFF	TGCGCCAGCAGCCAAGACGGGACTGGGGGGACCGGGGAGCTGTTTTTT
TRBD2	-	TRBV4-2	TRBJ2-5	CASSPSLAGQETQYF	TGTGCCAGCAGCCCGTCGCTAGCGGGGCAAGAGACCCAGTACTTC
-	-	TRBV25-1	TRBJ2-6	CASIHSGANVLTF	TGTGCCAGCATTCACTCTGGGGCCAACGTCCTGACTTTC
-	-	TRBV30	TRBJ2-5	CAWSYRGRETQYF	TGTGCCTGGAGTTATCGGGGGAGGGAGACCCAGTACTTC
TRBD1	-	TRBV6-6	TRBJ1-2	CASSGDSSYGYTF	TGTGCCAGCAGTGGGGACAGTTCCTATGGCTACACCTTC